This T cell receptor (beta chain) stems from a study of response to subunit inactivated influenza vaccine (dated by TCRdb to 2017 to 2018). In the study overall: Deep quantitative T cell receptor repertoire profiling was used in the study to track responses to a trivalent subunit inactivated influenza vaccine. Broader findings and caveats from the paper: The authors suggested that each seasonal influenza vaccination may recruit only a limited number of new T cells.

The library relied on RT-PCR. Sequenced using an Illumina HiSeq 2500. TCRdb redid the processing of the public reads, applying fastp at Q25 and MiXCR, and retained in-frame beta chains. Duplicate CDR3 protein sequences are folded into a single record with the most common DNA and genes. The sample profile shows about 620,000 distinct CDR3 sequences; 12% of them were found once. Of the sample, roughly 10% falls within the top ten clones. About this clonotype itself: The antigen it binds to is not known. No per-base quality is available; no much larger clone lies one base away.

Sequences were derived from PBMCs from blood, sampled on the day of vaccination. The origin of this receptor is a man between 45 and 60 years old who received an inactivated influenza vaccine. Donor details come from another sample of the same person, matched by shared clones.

CDR3 protein: CASSYGRQDEQFF. The nucleotide sequence reads as follows: TGTGCCAGCAGTTACGGCAGGCAGGATGAGCAGTTCTTC. The sequence joins TRBV6-5 to TRBJ2-1; the D segment cannot be called with confidence. From the cysteine up to the phenylalanine, the CDR3 has a length of 13 residues. The CDR3 DNA has 39 bases and is translated from base 1. Based on the germline V gene, the CDR1 and CDR2 sequences are MNHEY and SVGAGI. V gives up 2 bases and J gives up 8 bases, and the segment between their germline ends measures 10 bases.